One sample yielded the 27 T cell receptor beta chains listed below, sequenced in a study of CD8+ T cells in alopecia areata. RNA was isolated and reverse transcribed to cDNA, the sequencing template. Some clones are missing from TCRdb's copy, which holds only in-frame ones; the method was immunoSEQ multiplex PCR. The repertoire includes about 190,000 clones, about 60% of them detected once, and 0.69% sits in the top ten. Treatment given: oral pan-JAK inhibitor, 5-10 mg twice daily. The sample was CD4+ T cells sorted from blood, taken at week 4, from a patient treated with tofacitinib. The receptors here all came from a human donor with alopecia areata.

The V call is TRBV5-1, the J call TRBJ2-7, with TRBD1 identical over 9 bases. CDR1 and CDR2 from the germline V gene are SGHRS and YFSETQ. J was trimmed by 5 bases and V by 2 bases; bases with no gene match: 8. The CDR3 covers 15 residues. CDR3 loop: CASSLTGQGLDEQYF. In DNA, the CDR3 is TGCGCCAGCAGCTTAACGGGACAGGGTTTGGACGAGCAGTACTTC.

This clone was counted between two and nine times. A junction boundary mismatches the germline segment, possibly from a read error. V gene TRBV28 combines with J gene TRBJ2-2; no clear D. Looked up from germline, CDR1 is MDHEN and CDR2 is SYDVKM. The CDR3 spans 11 residues. CDR3 region: CASSPPGQLFF. The CDR3 nucleotides read TGTGCCAGCAGTCCCCCCGGGCAGCTGTTTTTT.

The V gene is TRBV6-6, the J gene TRBJ1-5; D unresolved. This CDR3 spans 14 amino acids. Germline CDR1 and CDR2: MNHNY and SVGAGI (reference sequence). V lost 6 bases to trimming and J lost 1 base, with 10 bases between them. CDR3 sequence: CASSGGRSNQPQHF. CDR3 nucleotides: TGTGCCAGCAGCGGAGGGAGGAGCAATCAGCCCCAGCATTTT.

The rearrangement links TRBV4-2 to TRBJ1-5, with D possibly matching TRBD1 (6 bases). The CDR3 loop spans 16 amino acids. Looked up from germline, CDR1 is LGHNA and CDR2 is YNFKEQ. Trimming pared 4 bases from V and 3 bases from J, leaving 16 bases between. The CDR3 sequence is CASSRYTGKVNQPQHF. CDR3 nucleotides: TGTGCCAGCAGCCGCTATACAGGGAAGGTCAATCAGCCCCAGCATTTT.

This clone was counted between two and nine times. The CDR3 DNA sequence: TGTGCCAGCAACCCCAGGGGGCAGGACATTCAGTACTTC. Translation gives CASNPRGQDIQYF. The chain combines TRBV9 with TRBJ2-4, with TRBD1 identical over 8 bases. The V segment lost 6 bases and the J segment 8 bases; nucleotides outside the gene matches: 7. In germline, CDR1 is SGDLS, CDR2 YYNGEE. The CDR3 is 13 residues long.

This clone was counted between two and nine times. The V and J genes are TRBV27 and TRBJ2-3; no clear D gene. The CDR3 has 13 residues. Trimming removed 5 bases at V and 0 bases at J, with 6 bases between. Germline assignment: CDR1 MNHEY and CDR2 SMNVEV (reference sequence). The CDR3 loop is CASSEQSTDTQYF. The CDR3 DNA reads TGTGCCAGCAGTGAACAAAGCACAGATACGCAGTATTTT.

The rearrangement links TRBV30 to TRBJ1-2; D remains unclear. V lost 1 base to trimming and J lost 1 base, with 10 bases between them. The CDR3 has 14 amino acids. Germline V gene lookup returns CDR1 GTSNPN and CDR2 SVGIG (reference sequence). The CDR3 nucleotides are TGTGCCTGGAGTGCCCCGGACTTTAACTATGGCTACACCTTC. Amino acid sequence: CAWSAPDFNYGYTF. The variable domain in full, with the rest retrieved from reference TRBV30 and TRBJ1-2, is SQTIHQWPATLVQPVGSPLSLECTVEGTSNPNLYWYRQAAGRGLQLLFYSVGIGQISSEVPQNLSASRPQDRQFILSSKKLLLSDSGFYLCAWSAPDFNYGYTFGSGTRLTVV.

This clone was seen only a few times. The CDR3 bases are TGCAGTGCTAGTTATAGCACTGAAGCTTTCTTT. The encoded protein is CSASYSTEAFF. The chain is built from TRBV20-1 and TRBJ1-1, with D unresolved. The CDR3 has 11 amino acids. V shed 3 bases and J shed 4 bases, with 6 bases lying between them. Germline CDR1 reads DFQATT; CDR2 reads SNEGSKA (reference sequence).

J is TRBJ1-2 and V is TRBV27, with 10 bases identical to TRBD1. Germline CDR1 and CDR2: MNHEY and SMNVEV (reference sequence). J was trimmed by 5 bases and V by 4 bases; bases with no gene match: 7. The CDR3 loop spans 15 amino acids. In DNA form, the CDR3 reads TGTGCCAGCAGTTCCACGACAGGGGGCTCGTATGGCTACACCTTC. It specifies CASSSTTGGSYGYTF.

This chain connects TRBV30 to TRBJ2-2, with D uncertain. Trimming left V 3 bases short and J 7 bases short, with 12 bases between. This CDR3 spans 13 amino acids. The V gene's germline CDR1 is GTSNPN and CDR2 SVGIG (reference sequence). The CDR3 nucleotides read TGTGCCTGGAGAAAGGGCCTTAACGGGGAGCTGTTTTTT. This sequence encodes CAWRKGLNGELFF.

This clone was counted only a few times. The chain links TRBV30 to TRBJ2-7; no definite D call. V lost 0 bases, J lost 3 bases, and 9 bases lay in between. The CDR3 extends over 13 amino acids. Germline CDR1 reads GTSNPN; CDR2 reads SVGIG (reference sequence). CDR3 nucleotides: TGTGCCTGGAGTGTAAGGGCGAACTACGAGCAGTACTTC. Translated, it gives CAWSVRANYEQYF.

This clone was observed a handful of times. The chain employs TRBV19 and TRBJ1-5; the D gene is possibly TRBD1 (6 bases). Germline V lookup: CDR1 LNHDA, CDR2 SQIVND (reference sequence). Trimming took 7 bases from V and 7 from J, leaving 17 bases between them. This CDR3 spans 14 amino acids. CDR3 DNA: TGTGCCAGTACACTCGCCAGGGGATACCAGCCCCAGCATTTT. This gives the protein CASTLARGYQPQHF.

The chain combines TRBV5-1 with TRBJ2-7; 14 bases agree with TRBD2. The CDR3 totals 16 residues. J lost 5 bases, V lost 4 bases, and 8 bases had no gene match. Germline CDR1 SGHRS, CDR2 YFSETQ. CDR3 in DNA: TGCGCCAGCAGCCCCCCGACTAGCGGGAGGGCGGACGAGCAGTACTTC. Protein sequence: CASSPPTSGRADEQYF.

In regard to this clone: The junction shows a germline mismatch at one end, possibly a read error. The chain links TRBV5-1 to TRBJ2-2; D may be TRBD2 (5 bases). Germline loops: CDR1 SGHRS, CDR2 YFSETQ. This CDR3 region has 11 residues. The CDR3 is CASSFAGELSF. The CDR3 DNA reads TGCGCCAGCAGCTTCGCCGGGGAGCTGTCTTTT.

The rearrangement links TRBV4-2 to TRBJ2-7; D is unresolved. Trimming shortened V by 1 base and J by 6 bases, and 13 bases separated the two germline ends. Germline V gene data show CDR1 as LGHNA and CDR2 as YNFKEQ. CDR3 length: 14 amino acids. The CDR3 nucleotides read TGTGCCAGCAGCCAAGGGAACTTTATCGGCGAGCAGTACTTC. Its translation is CASSQGNFIGEQYF.

This clone came up once. The junction and the germline gene differ at one end; a read error may be behind it. The chain links TRBV15 to TRBJ2-1, with D possibly matching TRBD1 (6 bases). This CDR3 is 12 amino acids long. Germline V gene sequence: CDR1 LNHNV, CDR2 YYDKDF (reference sequence). CDR3 sequence: CATTREGTTIVF. Here the CDR3 DNA reads TGTGCCACCACCCGAGAGGGGACAACCATCGTCTTC.

V usage is TRBV6-5 and J usage is TRBJ2-5; D possibly uses TRBD1 or TRBD2 (6 bases each). V lost 6 bases to trimming and J lost 6 bases, with 17 bases between them. The length of the CDR3 is 14 residues. Germline V lookup: CDR1 MNHEY, CDR2 SVGAGI. The CDR3, as DNA: TGTGCCAGCAGCCGAAACAGGGAGGTTAAGACCCAGTACTTC. Amino acids: CASSRNREVKTQYF.

This clone was detected a few times. This chain joins TRBV28 and TRBJ1-5; TRBD1 might be the D (5 bases). The germline V and J ends were trimmed by 6 bases and 5 bases, with 14 bases remaining between them. The V gene's germline CDR1 is MDHEN and CDR2 SYDVKM. CDR3 length equals 14 residues. The DNA of the CDR3 is TGTGCCAGCAGCACGGGGGGGAGTTATCAGCCCCAGCATTTT. It specifies CASSTGGSYQPQHF.

V gene TRBV30 combines with J gene TRBJ1-4; D unresolved. Trimming pared 1 base from V and 4 bases from J, leaving 4 bases between. CDR1 and CDR2 (germline): GTSNPN, SVGIG (reference sequence). The CDR3 contains 12 residues. This CDR3 reads CAWSGVNEKLFF. CDR3 sequence (DNA): TGTGCCTGGAGTGGGGTTAATGAAAAACTGTTTTTT. Drawing the rest from reference TRBV30 and TRBJ1-4, the complete variable domain is SQTIHQWPATLVQPVGSPLSLECTVEGTSNPNLYWYRQAAGRGLQLLFYSVGIGQISSEVPQNLSASRPQDRQFILSSKKLLLSDSGFYLCAWSGVNEKLFFGSGTQLSVL.

This clone was seen a single time. The rearrangement uses TRBV29-1 and TRBJ2-7, with 8 bases matching TRBD1. The CDR3 consists of 12 residues. Looked up from germline, CDR1 is SQVTM and CDR2 is ANQGSEA. V was clipped by 5 bases and J by 7 bases; unmatched bases: 7. The CDR3 region has the DNA TGCAGCGTTATGACAGGGGCGAAGGAGCAGTACTTC. Its protein product is CSVMTGAKEQYF.

The rearrangement links TRBV7-9 to TRBJ1-4; a possible D gene is TRBD1 (5 bases). This CDR3 comprises 14 residues. Germline assignment: CDR1 SEHNR and CDR2 FQNEAQ (reference sequence). V lost 5 bases and J 0 bases, leaving 7 bases between the germline ends. In DNA form, the CDR3 reads TGTGCCAGCAGCCAACAGGCAACTAATGAAAAACTGTTTTTT. It specifies CASSQQATNEKLFF. The full variable domain, its missing parts supplied by reference TRBV7-9 and TRBJ1-4, is DTGVSQNPRHKITKRGQNVTFRCDPISEHNRLYWYRQTLGQGPEFLTYFQNEAQLEKSRLLSDRFSAERPKGSFSTLEIQRTEQGDSAMYLCASSQQATNEKLFFGSGTQLSVL.

CDR3 nucleotide sequence: TGCGCCAGCAGCCAAGCGACAGGGTTCTATGGCTACACCTTC. Its protein is CASSQATGFYGYTF. V gene TRBV4-1 combines with J gene TRBJ1-2, with 7 bases aligning to TRBD1. The germline gives CDR1 MGHRA, CDR2 YSYEKL. V trimming: 1 base; J trimming: 4 bases; junction bases outside the gene matches: 3. The CDR3 spans 14 residues.

The rearrangement links TRBV10-3 to TRBJ1-1, with a tentative D call TRBD1 (5 bases). Germline CDR1 ENHRY, CDR2 SYGVKD. The CDR3 length is 16 residues. V shed 5 bases and J shed 1 base, with 17 bases lying between them. The CDR3 nucleotides read TGTGCCATCAGTAACTCCCAGACAGCTACGAACACTGAAGCTTTCTTT. It translates to CAISNSQTATNTEAFF.

This clone came up a few times. The V call is TRBV30, the J call TRBJ2-7; D unclear. Germline loops: CDR1 GTSNPN, CDR2 SVGIG (reference sequence). CDR3 length equals 12 residues. Trimming left V 4 bases short and J 3 bases short, with 10 bases between. As DNA, the CDR3 is TGTGCCTGGAAAGTTGGACGCTACGAGCAGTACTTC. Translation: CAWKVGRYEQYF.

This chain joins TRBV2 and TRBJ2-2; the match to TRBD1 covers 9 bases. CDR3 length equals 16 residues. The germline gives CDR1 SNHLY, CDR2 FYNNEI. Losses at the gene ends were 6 bases for V and 5 bases for J; bases not matched to a gene: 10. Here the CDR3 reads CASSDTGGAPTGELFF. CDR3 DNA: TGTGCCAGCAGCGACACAGGGGGCGCTCCGACCGGGGAGCTGTTTTTT. The whole variable domain, filled in from reference TRBV2 and TRBJ2-2, reads EPEVTQTPSHQVTQMGQEVILRCVPISNHLYFYWYRQILGQKVEFLVSFYNNEISEKSEIFDDQFSVERPDGSNFTLKIRSTKLEDSAMYFCASSDTGGAPTGELFFGEGSRLTVL.

The chain is built from TRBV27 and TRBJ2-3, with 12 bases fitting TRBD2. V lost 1 base to trimming and J lost 3 bases; unmatched junction nucleotides: 5. Germline CDR1 and CDR2: MNHEY and SMNVEV (reference sequence). The length of the CDR3 is 17 residues. CDR3 sequence: CASSLLASGRDTDTQYF. The CDR3, as DNA: TGTGCCAGCAGTTTATTGGCTAGCGGGAGGGATACAGATACGCAGTATTTT.

The chain combines TRBV30 with TRBJ1-1; TRBD1 might be the D (6 bases). The CDR3 has 12 residues. V gave up 3 bases and J gave up 5 bases, with 10 bases separating them. Germline V gives CDR1 GTSNPN, CDR2 SVGIG (reference sequence). CDR3 in DNA: TGTGCCTGGAGACAGGGTTGGACTGAAGCTTTCTTT. Encoded protein: CAWRQGWTEAFF. Supplemented by reference TRBV30 and TRBJ1-1, the full variable domain reads SQTIHQWPATLVQPVGSPLSLECTVEGTSNPNLYWYRQAAGRGLQLLFYSVGIGQISSEVPQNLSASRPQDRQFILSSKKLLLSDSGFYLCAWRQGWTEAFFGQGTRLTVV.